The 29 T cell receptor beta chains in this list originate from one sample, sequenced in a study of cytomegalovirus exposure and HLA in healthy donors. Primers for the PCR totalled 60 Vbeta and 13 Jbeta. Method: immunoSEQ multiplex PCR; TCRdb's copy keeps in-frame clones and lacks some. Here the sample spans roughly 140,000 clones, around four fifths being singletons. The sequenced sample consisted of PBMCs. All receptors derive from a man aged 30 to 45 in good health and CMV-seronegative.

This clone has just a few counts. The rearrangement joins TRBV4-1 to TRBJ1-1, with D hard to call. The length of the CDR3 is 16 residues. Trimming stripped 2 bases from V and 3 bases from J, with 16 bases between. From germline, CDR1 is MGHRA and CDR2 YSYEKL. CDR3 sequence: CASSQPYRGLDTEAFF. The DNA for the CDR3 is TGCGCCAGCAGCCAACCTTATCGGGGTTTGGACACTGAAGCTTTCTTT.

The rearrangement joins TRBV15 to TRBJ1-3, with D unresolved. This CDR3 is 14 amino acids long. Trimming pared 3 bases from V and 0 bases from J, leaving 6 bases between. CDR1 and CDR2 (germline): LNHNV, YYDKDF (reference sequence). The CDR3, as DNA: TGTGCCACCAGCAGGGCGGACTCTGGAAACACCATATATTTT. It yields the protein CATSRADSGNTIYF. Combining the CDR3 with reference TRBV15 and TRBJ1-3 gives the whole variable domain DAMVIQNPRYQVTQFGKPVTLSCSQTLNHNVMYWYQQKSSQAPKLLFHYYDKDFNNEADTPDNFQSRRPNTSFCFLDIRSPGLGDTAMYLCATSRADSGNTIYFGEGSWLTVV.

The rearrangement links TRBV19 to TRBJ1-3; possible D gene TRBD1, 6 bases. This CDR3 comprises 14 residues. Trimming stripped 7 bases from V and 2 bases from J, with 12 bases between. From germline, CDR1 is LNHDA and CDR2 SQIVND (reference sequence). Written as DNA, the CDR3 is TGTGCCAGTAAGGAGGGGGGGCCTGGAAACACCATATATTTT. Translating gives CASKEGGPGNTIYF.

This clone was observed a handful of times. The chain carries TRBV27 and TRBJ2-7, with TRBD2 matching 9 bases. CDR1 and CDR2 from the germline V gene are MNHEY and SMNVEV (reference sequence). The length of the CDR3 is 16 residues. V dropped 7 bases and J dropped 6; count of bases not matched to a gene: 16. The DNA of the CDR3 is TGTGCCAGCACCCGGGATGGGCGGGAGGGCCTTCTCGAGCAGTACTTC. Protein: CASTRDGREGLLEQYF.

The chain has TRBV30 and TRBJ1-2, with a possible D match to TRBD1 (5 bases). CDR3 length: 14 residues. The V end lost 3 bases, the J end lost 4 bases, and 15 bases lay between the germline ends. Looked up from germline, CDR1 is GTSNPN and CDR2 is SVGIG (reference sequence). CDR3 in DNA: TGTGCCTGGAGGACAGCAAACCGACCCTATGGCTACACCTTC. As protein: CAWRTANRPYGYTF.

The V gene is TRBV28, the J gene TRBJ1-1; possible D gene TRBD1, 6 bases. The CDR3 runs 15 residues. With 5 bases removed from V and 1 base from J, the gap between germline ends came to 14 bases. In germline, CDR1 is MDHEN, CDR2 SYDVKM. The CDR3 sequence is CASSETGTTNTEAFF. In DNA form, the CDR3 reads TGTGCCAGCAGTGAGACCGGGACAACGAACACTGAAGCTTTCTTT.

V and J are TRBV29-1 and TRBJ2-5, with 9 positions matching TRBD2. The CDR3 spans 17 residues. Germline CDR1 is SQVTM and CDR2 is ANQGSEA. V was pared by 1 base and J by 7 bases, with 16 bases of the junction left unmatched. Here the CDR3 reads CSVEAGLAGWWGVTQYF. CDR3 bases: TGCAGCGTTGAAGCCGGGCTAGCGGGATGGTGGGGGGTGACCCAGTACTTC.

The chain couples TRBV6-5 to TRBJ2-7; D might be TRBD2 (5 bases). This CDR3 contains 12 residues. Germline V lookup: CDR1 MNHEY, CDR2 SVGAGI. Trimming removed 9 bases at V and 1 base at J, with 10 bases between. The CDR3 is CASSPGSYEQYF. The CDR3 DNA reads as TGTGCCAGTTCCCCGGGATCCTACGAGCAGTACTTC.

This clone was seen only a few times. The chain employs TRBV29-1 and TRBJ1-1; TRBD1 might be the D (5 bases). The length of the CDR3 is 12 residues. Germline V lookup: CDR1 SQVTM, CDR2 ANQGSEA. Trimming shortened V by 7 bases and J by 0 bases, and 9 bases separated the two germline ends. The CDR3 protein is CSEGLLNTEAFF. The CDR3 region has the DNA TGCAGCGAGGGACTCTTGAACACTGAAGCTTTCTTT. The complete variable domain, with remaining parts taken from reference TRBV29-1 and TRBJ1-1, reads SAVISQKPSRDICQRGTSLTIQCQVDSQVTMMFWYRQQPGQSLTLIATANQGSEATYESGFVIDKFPISRPNLTFSTLTVSNMSPEDSSIYLCSEGLLNTEAFFGQGTRLTVV.

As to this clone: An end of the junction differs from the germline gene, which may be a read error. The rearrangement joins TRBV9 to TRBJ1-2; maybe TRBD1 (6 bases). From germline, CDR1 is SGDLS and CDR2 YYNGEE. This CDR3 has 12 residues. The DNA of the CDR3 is TGTGCCAGCAATTCCGGGACAAATGGCTACCCCTTC. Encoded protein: CASNSGTNGYPF.

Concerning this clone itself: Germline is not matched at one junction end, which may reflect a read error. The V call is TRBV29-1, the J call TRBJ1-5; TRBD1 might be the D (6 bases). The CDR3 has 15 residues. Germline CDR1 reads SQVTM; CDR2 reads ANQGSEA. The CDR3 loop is CSTQQGSGSNQPQNF. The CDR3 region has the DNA TGCAGCACTCAACAGGGAAGCGGGAGCAATCAGCCCCAGAATTTT.

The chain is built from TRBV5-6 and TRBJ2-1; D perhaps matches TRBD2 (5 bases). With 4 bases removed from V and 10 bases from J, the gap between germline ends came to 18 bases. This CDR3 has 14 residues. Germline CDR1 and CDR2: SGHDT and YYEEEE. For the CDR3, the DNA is TGTGCCAGCAGCGCAGACTACAGTCAGCGAGAGCAGTTCTTC. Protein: CASSADYSQREQFF.

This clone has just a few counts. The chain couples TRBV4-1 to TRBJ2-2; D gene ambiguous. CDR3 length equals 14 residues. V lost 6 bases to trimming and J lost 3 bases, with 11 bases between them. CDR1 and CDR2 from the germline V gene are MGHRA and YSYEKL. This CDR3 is CASSRQSYTGELFF. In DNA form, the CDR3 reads TGCGCCAGCAGTCGTCAGTCTTACACCGGGGAGCTGTTTTTT.

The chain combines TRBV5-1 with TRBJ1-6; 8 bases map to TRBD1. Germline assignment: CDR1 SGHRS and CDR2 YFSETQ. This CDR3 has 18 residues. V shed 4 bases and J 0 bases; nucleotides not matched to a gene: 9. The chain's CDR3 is CASSARTGTSSYNSPLHF. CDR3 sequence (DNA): TGCGCCAGCAGCGCCCGGACAGGGACCAGCTCCTATAATTCACCCCTCCACTTT.

The CDR3: CASSTTGTTYEQYF. CDR3 DNA sequence: TGTGCCAGCAGTACCACCGGGACAACCTACGAGCAGTACTTC. The V and J genes are TRBV2 and TRBJ2-7; D might be TRBD1 (6 bases). V lost 5 bases, J lost 2 bases, and 13 bases lay in between. CDR1 and CDR2 from the germline V gene are SNHLY and FYNNEI. The CDR3 sequence is 14 residues long.

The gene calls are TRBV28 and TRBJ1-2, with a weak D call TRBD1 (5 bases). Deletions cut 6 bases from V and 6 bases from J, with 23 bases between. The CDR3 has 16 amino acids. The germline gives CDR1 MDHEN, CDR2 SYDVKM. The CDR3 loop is CASSLQLRGAADGYTF. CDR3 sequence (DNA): TGTGCCAGCAGCCTCCAGTTGCGGGGCGCGGCGGATGGCTACACCTTC.

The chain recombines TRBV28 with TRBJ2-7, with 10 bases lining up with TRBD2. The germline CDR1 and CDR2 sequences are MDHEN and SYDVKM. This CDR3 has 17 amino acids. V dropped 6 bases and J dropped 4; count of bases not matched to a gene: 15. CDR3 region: CASSLQGTSDRIYEQYF. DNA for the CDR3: TGTGCCAGCAGCCTCCAGGGGACTAGCGACCGAATTTACGAGCAGTACTTC.

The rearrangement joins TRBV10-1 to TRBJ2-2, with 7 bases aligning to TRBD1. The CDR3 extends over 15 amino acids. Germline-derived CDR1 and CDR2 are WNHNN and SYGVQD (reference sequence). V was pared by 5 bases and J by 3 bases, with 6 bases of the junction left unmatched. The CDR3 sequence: CASSSGDSYTGELFF. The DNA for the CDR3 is TGCGCCAGCAGTTCCGGGGACAGTTACACCGGGGAGCTGTTTTTT.

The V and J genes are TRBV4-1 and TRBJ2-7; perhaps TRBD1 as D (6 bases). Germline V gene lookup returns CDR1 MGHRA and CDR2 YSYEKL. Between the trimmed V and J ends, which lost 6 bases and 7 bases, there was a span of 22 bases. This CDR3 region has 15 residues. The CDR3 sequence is CASRSFTGTTGEQYF. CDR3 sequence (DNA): TGCGCCAGCAGGTCCTTTACCGGGACAACGGGAGAGCAGTACTTC.

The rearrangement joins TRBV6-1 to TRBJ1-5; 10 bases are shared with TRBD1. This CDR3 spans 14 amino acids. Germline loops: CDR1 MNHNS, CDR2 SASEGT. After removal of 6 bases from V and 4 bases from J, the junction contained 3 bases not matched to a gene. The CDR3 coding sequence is TGTGCCAGCAGAATGGGACAGGGGAATCAGCCCCAGCATTTT. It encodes CASRMGQGNQPQHF.

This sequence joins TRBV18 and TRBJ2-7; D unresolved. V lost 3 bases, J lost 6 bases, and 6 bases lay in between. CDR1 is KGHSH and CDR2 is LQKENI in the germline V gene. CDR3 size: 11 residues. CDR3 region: CASSPATEQYF. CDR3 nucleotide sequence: TGTGCCAGCTCACCCGCTACCGAGCAGTACTTC.

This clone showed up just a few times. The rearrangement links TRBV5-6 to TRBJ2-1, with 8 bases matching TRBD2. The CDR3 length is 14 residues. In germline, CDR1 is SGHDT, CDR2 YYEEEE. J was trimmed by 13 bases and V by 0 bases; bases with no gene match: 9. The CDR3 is CASSLAALAGRQFF. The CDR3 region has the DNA TGTGCCAGCAGCTTGGCCGCGCTAGCGGGTCGACAGTTCTTC.

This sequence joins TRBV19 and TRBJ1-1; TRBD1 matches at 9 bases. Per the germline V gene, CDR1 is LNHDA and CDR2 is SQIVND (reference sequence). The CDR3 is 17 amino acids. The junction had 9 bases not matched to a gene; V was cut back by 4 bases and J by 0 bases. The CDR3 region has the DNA TGTGCCAGTAGTACCGGACAGGGGTTATCTTTGAACACTGAAGCTTTCTTT. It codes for CASSTGQGLSLNTEAFF.

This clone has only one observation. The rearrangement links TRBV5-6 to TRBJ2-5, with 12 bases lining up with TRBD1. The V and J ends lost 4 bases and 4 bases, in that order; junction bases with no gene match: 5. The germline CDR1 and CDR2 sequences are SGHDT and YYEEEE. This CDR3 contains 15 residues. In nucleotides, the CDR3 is TGTGCCAGCAGCGTAGGGACAGGGGGCCGAGAGACCCAGTACTTC. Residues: CASSVGTGGRETQYF. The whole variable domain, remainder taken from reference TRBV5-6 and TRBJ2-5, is DAGVTQSPTHLIKTRGQQVTLRCSPKSGHDTVSWYQQALGQGPQFIFQYYEEEERQRGNFPDRFSGHQFPNYSSELNVNALLLGDSALYLCASSVGTGGRETQYFGPGTRLLVL.

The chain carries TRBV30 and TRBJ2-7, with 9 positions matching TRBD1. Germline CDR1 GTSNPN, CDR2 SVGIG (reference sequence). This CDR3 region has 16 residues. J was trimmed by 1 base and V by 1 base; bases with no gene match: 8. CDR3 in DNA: TGTGCCTGGAGTGCTCCCGGGACAGGGAATTCCTACGAGCAGTACTTC. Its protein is CAWSAPGTGNSYEQYF.

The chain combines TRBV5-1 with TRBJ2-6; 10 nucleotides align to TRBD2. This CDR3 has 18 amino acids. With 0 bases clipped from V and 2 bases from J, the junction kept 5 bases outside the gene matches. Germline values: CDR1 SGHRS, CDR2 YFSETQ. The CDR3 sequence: CASSLDFLAGAGANVLTF. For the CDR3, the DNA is TGCGCCAGCAGCTTGGATTTCCTAGCGGGAGCTGGGGCCAACGTCCTGACTTTC.

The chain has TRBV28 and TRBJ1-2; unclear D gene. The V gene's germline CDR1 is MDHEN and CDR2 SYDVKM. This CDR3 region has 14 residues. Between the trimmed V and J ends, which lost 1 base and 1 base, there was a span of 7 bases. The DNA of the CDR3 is TGTGCCAGCAGTTTATCCGGGTTTAACTATGGCTACACCTTC. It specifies CASSLSGFNYGYTF.

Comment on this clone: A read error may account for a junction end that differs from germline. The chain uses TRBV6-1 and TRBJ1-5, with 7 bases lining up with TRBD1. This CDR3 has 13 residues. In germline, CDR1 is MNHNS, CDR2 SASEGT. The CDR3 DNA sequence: TGTGCCAGCAGACCCCAGGGGGACCAGCCCCAGAATTTT. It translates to CASRPQGDQPQNF.

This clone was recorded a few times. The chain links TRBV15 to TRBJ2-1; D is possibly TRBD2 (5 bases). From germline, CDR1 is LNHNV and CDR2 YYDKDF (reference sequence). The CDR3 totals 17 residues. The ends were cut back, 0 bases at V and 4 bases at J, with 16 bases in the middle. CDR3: CATSRDSEGPTYNEQFF. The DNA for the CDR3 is TGTGCCACCAGCAGAGATTCAGAGGGCCCAACATACAATGAGCAGTTCTTC. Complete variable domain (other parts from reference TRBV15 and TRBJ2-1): DAMVIQNPRYQVTQFGKPVTLSCSQTLNHNVMYWYQQKSSQAPKLLFHYYDKDFNNEADTPDNFQSRRPNTSFCFLDIRSPGLGDTAMYLCATSRDSEGPTYNEQFFGPGTRLTVL.